Below, 6 T cell receptor beta chains from the same sample are listed, as sequenced in a study of spatial heterogeneity in lung cancer. The time point: sample taken at primary tumor resection. TCRdb called the 5' RACE reads again in MiXCR, with one record for every CDR3 protein. Found here are under 85,000 distinct CDR3 sequences, 8% of them singletons; the top ten hold 6.8%. Sequencing used PBMCs, obtained at surgery. These TCRs come from a male donor with early-stage non-small cell lung cancer.

This clonotype showed up many times. The rearrangement links TRBV5-1 to TRBJ2-5, with D possibly TRBD1 on 6 matching bases. The CDR3 totals 16 residues. From germline, CDR1 is SGHRS and CDR2 YFSETQ. With 2 bases removed from V and 2 bases from J, the gap between germline ends came to 16 bases. CDR3 sequence reads: CASSFLGAGAQETQYF. CDR3 DNA: TGCGCCAGCAGCTTTCTCGGCGCAGGGGCGCAAGAGACCCAGTACTTC.

At least ten counts were recorded for this clonotype. V gene TRBV7-9 combines with J gene TRBJ2-5; D is perhaps TRBD1 (6 bases). V was pared by 6 bases and J by 5 bases, with 13 bases between. CDR3 length: 13 residues. Germline lookup yields CDR1 SEHNR and CDR2 FQNEAQ (reference sequence). The CDR3 loop is CASRVLTGETQYF. Here the CDR3 DNA reads TGTGCCAGCAGGGTACTTACAGGGGAGACCCAGTACTTC.

This clonotype was counted many times. The V call is TRBV6-1, the J call TRBJ1-4; D gene ambiguous. Germline CDR1 and CDR2: MNHNS and SASEGT. The CDR3 runs 17 residues. The V gene lost 4 bases and the J gene lost 0 bases, with 15 bases spanning the gap. CDR3 amino acids: CASSGGPPQATNEKLFF. The CDR3 region has the DNA TGTGCCAGCAGTGGAGGCCCCCCCCAGGCAACTAATGAAAAACTGTTTTTT.

This clonotype came up many times. The chain recombines TRBV5-4 with TRBJ2-7; tentative D call: TRBD1 (6 bases). The CDR3 extends over 16 amino acids. CDR1 SGHNT and CDR2 YYREEE come from the germline V gene (reference sequence). V dropped 0 bases and J dropped 3 bases, with 16 bases sitting between them. CDR3 DNA: TGTGCCAGCAGCTTGGTTCGACAGGATTTAAGCTACGAGCAGTACTTC. This sequence encodes CASSLVRQDLSYEQYF.

The genes are TRBV24-1 and TRBJ2-1; D is possibly TRBD1 (6 bases). Trimming stripped 5 bases from V and 4 bases from J, with 17 bases between. The germline gives CDR1 KGHDR, CDR2 SFDVKD. The CDR3 totals 16 residues. CDR3 sequence reads: CATSGAGERRYNEQFF. The CDR3 DNA is TGTGCCACCAGTGGGGCAGGGGAGCGCCGGTACAATGAGCAGTTCTTC.

This clonotype showed up many times. The chain couples TRBV5-1 to TRBJ2-2; no firm D call. Trimming removed 2 bases at V and 1 base at J, with 3 bases between. In germline, CDR1 is SGHRS, CDR2 YFSETQ. CDR3 size: 13 residues. CDR3 sequence reads: CASSFGNTGELFF. Here the CDR3 DNA reads TGCGCCAGCAGCTTCGGGAACACCGGGGAGCTGTTTTTT.